These 16 T cell receptor beta chains came from one sample sequenced in a study of cytomegalovirus exposure and HLA in healthy donors. Method: immunoSEQ multiplex PCR; TCRdb's copy keeps in-frame clones and lacks some. The profile shows around 150,000 clones, roughly 91% of them singletons. The sequenced material came from PBMCs. These receptors were collected from a woman aged 18-29 years in good health and CMV-seropositive.

The sample holds one count of this clone. The V and J genes are TRBV6-6 and TRBJ1-2; D possibly corresponds to TRBD1 (6 bases). The CDR3 is made up of 13 amino acids. Germline V gene data show CDR1 as MNHNY and CDR2 as SVGAGI (reference sequence). The ends were cut back, 7 bases at V and 8 bases at J, with 17 bases in the middle. Here the CDR3 DNA reads TGTGCCAGCATCCAAACCCCAGGGGAAGGCTACACCTTC. This sequence encodes CASIQTPGEGYTF.

V usage is TRBV6-1 and J usage is TRBJ2-7; tentatively, D is TRBD2 (6 bases). CDR3 length equals 14 residues. V was pared by 2 bases and J by 4 bases, with 12 bases between. The germline gives CDR1 MNHNS, CDR2 SASEGT. CDR3 DNA: TGTGCCAGCAGTGAATCTCTAGCGAGGTACGAGCAGTACTTC. Encoded protein: CASSESLARYEQYF.

The chain couples TRBV12-5 to TRBJ2-5; TRBD2 matches 11 bases. Looked up from germline, CDR1 is LGHNT and CDR2 is FRNRAP. The CDR3 totals 16 residues. V lost 0 bases, J lost 4 bases, and 4 bases stayed unmatched. CDR3 nucleotides: TGTGCTAGTGGTTTGGTACTAGCGGGAGTGGGAGAGACCCAGTACTTC. Amino acid sequence: CASGLVLAGVGETQYF.

This clone was picked up a small number of times. This rearrangement joins TRBV5-1 to TRBJ1-2; D is undetermined. Trimming pared 0 bases from V and 7 bases from J, leaving 13 bases between. The CDR3 is 14 residues long. From germline, CDR1 is SGHRS and CDR2 YFSETQ. This chain's CDR3 is CASSLEADNSGYTF. DNA for the CDR3: TGCGCCAGCAGCTTGGAGGCAGACAATTCTGGCTACACCTTC. The whole variable domain, filled in from reference TRBV5-1 and TRBJ1-2, reads KAGVTQTPRYLIKTRGQQVTLSCSPISGHRSVSWYQQTPGQGLQFLFEYFSETQRNKGNFPGRFSGRQFSNSRSEMNVSTLELGDSALYLCASSLEADNSGYTFGSGTRLTVV.

The chain is built from TRBV5-1 and TRBJ2-7; the match to TRBD1 covers 7 bases. Germline CDR1 SGHRS, CDR2 YFSETQ. The CDR3 consists of 14 residues. Trimming at V came to 5 bases and at J to 7 bases, leaving 12 bases not matched to a gene. CDR3: CASRTTGTGWEQYF. CDR3 DNA: TGCGCCAGCAGGACGACAGGGACGGGATGGGAGCAGTACTTC. Together with reference TRBV5-1 and TRBJ2-7, the CDR3 gives the full variable domain: KAGVTQTPRYLIKTRGQQVTLSCSPISGHRSVSWYQQTPGQGLQFLFEYFSETQRNKGNFPGRFSGRQFSNSRSEMNVSTLELGDSALYLCASRTTGTGWEQYFGPGTRLTVT.

The V gene is TRBV7-2, the J gene TRBJ2-1; 14 bases map to TRBD2. Trimming removed 3 bases from V and 5 bases from J; junction bases left unmatched: 3. The CDR3 has 16 amino acids. Germline V lookup: CDR1 SGHTA, CDR2 FQGNSA. CDR3 region: CASSFRLAGGNNEQFF. Here the CDR3 DNA reads TGTGCCAGCAGCTTTCGACTAGCGGGAGGGAACAATGAGCAGTTCTTC.

The chain uses TRBV27 and TRBJ1-1; D unresolved. The CDR3 consists of 13 residues. Germline values: CDR1 MNHEY, CDR2 SMNVEV (reference sequence). The V end was cut by 1 base, the J end by 4 bases, with 7 bases between. The DNA of the CDR3 is TGTGCCAGCAGTTTATTGGCGGGCACTGAAGCTTTCTTT. It specifies CASSLLAGTEAFF.

The gene calls are TRBV5-1 and TRBJ2-5; weak D call: TRBD2 (5 bases). The CDR3 is 14 amino acids. Germline loops: CDR1 SGHRS, CDR2 YFSETQ. The V gene lost 2 bases and the J gene lost 2 bases, with 10 bases spanning the gap. CDR3 nucleotide sequence: TGCGCCAGCAGCTTTTGGAGGACTCAAGAGACCCAGTACTTC. This encodes CASSFWRTQETQYF. The whole variable domain, remainder taken from reference TRBV5-1 and TRBJ2-5, is KAGVTQTPRYLIKTRGQQVTLSCSPISGHRSVSWYQQTPGQGLQFLFEYFSETQRNKGNFPGRFSGRQFSNSRSEMNVSTLELGDSALYLCASSFWRTQETQYFGPGTRLLVL.

DNA of the CDR3: TGTGCCAGTATGACAGGGGGCGCCGGTCAGCCCCAGCATTTT. This sequence encodes CASMTGGAGQPQHF. V is TRBV6-1 and J is TRBJ1-5; 10 positions agree with TRBD1. Germline values: CDR1 MNHNS, CDR2 SASEGT. J was trimmed by 6 bases and V by 9 bases; bases with no gene match: 8. This CDR3 has 14 amino acids.

This chain links TRBV2 with TRBJ2-2; 10 nucleotides align to TRBD2. The CDR3 is 16 amino acids. V trimming: 3 bases; J trimming: 8 bases; junction bases outside the gene matches: 9. Germline V gene sequence: CDR1 SNHLY, CDR2 FYNNEI. CDR3 sequence: CASSDQPSGRMGELFF. CDR3 in DNA: TGTGCCAGCAGTGATCAGCCTAGCGGGAGAATGGGGGAGCTGTTTTTT.

The chain couples TRBV10-3 to TRBJ2-3; 8 nucleotides match TRBD1. The CDR3 extends over 15 amino acids. Germline-derived CDR1 and CDR2 are ENHRY and SYGVKD. V dropped 4 bases and J dropped 3; count of bases not matched to a gene: 6. The CDR3 region has the DNA TGTGCCATCAGTGTAGCGGACAGGGAAACAGATACGCAGTATTTT. Translation gives CAISVADRETDTQYF.

The chain recombines TRBV5-1 with TRBJ2-3; 11 bases are shared with TRBD2. CDR3 size: 19 residues. Germline CDR1 is SGHRS and CDR2 is YFSETQ. The ends lost 4 bases at V and 1 base at J; junction bases unmatched: 14. The CDR3 DNA sequence: TGCGCCAGCAGCGCCACTAGCGGGAGATATAGTTGGGGCACAGATACGCAGTATTTT. This sequence encodes CASSATSGRYSWGTDTQYF.

The rearrangement uses TRBV19 and TRBJ2-7, with 7 bases aligning to TRBD2. Losses at the gene ends were 1 base for V and 2 bases for J; bases not matched to a gene: 5. The CDR3 runs 15 residues. Germline loops: CDR1 LNHDA, CDR2 SQIVND (reference sequence). CDR3 nucleotides: TGTGCCAGTAGTATAGCGGGAGGAAGTCCCTACGAGCAGTACTTC. Its protein product is CASSIAGGSPYEQYF. The entire variable domain, with the rest obtained from reference TRBV19 and TRBJ2-7, is as follows: DGGITQSPKYLFRKEGQNVTLSCEQNLNHDAMYWYRQDPGQGLRLIYYSQIVNDFQKGDIAEGYSVSREKKESFPLTVTSAQKNPTAFYLCASSIAGGSPYEQYFGPGTRLTVT.

The chain uses TRBV7-9 and TRBJ1-4, with 9 bases that match TRBD1. The J segment lost 8 bases and the V segment lost 2 bases, leaving 6 bases of the junction unmatched. Looked up from germline, CDR1 is SEHNR and CDR2 is FQNEAQ (reference sequence). The CDR3 runs to 15 residues. The CDR3 spells CASSLTGGSEEKLFF. The CDR3 DNA reads TGTGCCAGCAGCTTAACAGGGGGCTCAGAAGAAAAACTGTTTTTT.

This rearrangement joins TRBV2 to TRBJ2-3; the match to TRBD2 covers 8 bases. V lost 0 bases and J lost 5; bases outside the gene matches: 16. The CDR3 covers 19 residues. CDR1 and CDR2 (germline): SNHLY, FYNNEI. The CDR3 loop reads CASSEARVPRREGGDTQYF. CDR3 in DNA: TGTGCCAGCAGTGAAGCGCGAGTCCCTCGACGGGAGGGCGGAGATACGCAGTATTTT.

This rearrangement joins TRBV27 to TRBJ2-1; D possibly corresponds to TRBD2 (6 bases). V was clipped by 3 bases and J by 1 base, with 19 bases between them. Germline assignment: CDR1 MNHEY and CDR2 SMNVEV (reference sequence). The CDR3 runs 18 residues. CDR3 coding DNA: TGTGCCAGCAGTTTGGGGGGTATTGGTGTTGGGTCCTACAATGAGCAGTTCTTC. It is translated as CASSLGGIGVGSYNEQFF.